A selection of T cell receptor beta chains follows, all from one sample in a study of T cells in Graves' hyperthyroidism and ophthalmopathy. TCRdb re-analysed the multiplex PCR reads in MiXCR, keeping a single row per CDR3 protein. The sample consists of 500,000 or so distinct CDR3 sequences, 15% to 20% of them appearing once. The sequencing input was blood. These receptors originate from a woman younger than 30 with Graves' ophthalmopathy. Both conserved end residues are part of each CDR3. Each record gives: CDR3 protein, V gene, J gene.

CSVEAPNTEAFF,TRBV29-1,TRBJ1-1
CASRNRGTNYGYTF,TRBV19,TRBJ1-2
CASSLTGGRMNTEAFF,TRBV27,TRBJ1-1
CSAPGRSSGYTF,TRBV20-1,TRBJ1-2
CASSPGTGTYNEQFF,TRBV18,TRBJ2-1
CASSLSGRESGELFF,TRBV5-5,TRBJ2-2
CSARDPFSGAQQFF,TRBV20-1,TRBJ2-1
CASSDPTGTNYGYTF,TRBV25-1,TRBJ1-2
CSVGLRVFYGYTF,TRBV29-1,TRBJ1-2
CASSDGQVLNNEQFF,TRBV5-1,TRBJ2-1
CSVASGVQETQYF,TRBV29-1,TRBJ2-5
CASSQDRWRETQYF,TRBV3-1,TRBJ2-5
CAWRETSGRETQYF,TRBV30,TRBJ2-5
CSAFQGNNEKLFF,TRBV20-1,TRBJ1-4
CASSRVARAPEQYF,TRBV5-1,TRBJ2-7
CASSGTGSSGANVLTF,TRBV6-4,TRBJ2-6
CASSARGTPHGYTF,TRBV9,TRBJ1-2
CASSSRGNAEAFF,TRBV27,TRBJ1-1
CASSVALGVEFNEQFF,TRBV28,TRBJ2-1
CASSQDLTETVNEQYF,TRBV3-1,TRBJ2-7
CASSGLTGTQYF,TRBV2,TRBJ2-5
CSARESAADTQYF,TRBV20-1,TRBJ2-3
CASSLTELNYGYTF,TRBV7-9,TRBJ1-2
CAISRDRGSNQPQHF,TRBV10-3,TRBJ1-5
CASSWGDGSPLHF,TRBV27,TRBJ1-6
CAISEIGGGDEQFF,TRBV10-3,TRBJ2-1
CASSLDTAGPGRGYTF,TRBV7-8,TRBJ1-2
CASSTPRPGQGRNEQFF,TRBV6-1,TRBJ2-1
CASSTHAEAFF,TRBV10-2,TRBJ1-1
CASSLDRAQETQYF,TRBV5-1,TRBJ2-5
CASGEDTQYF,TRBV7-9,TRBJ2-3
CASGGGVETQYF,TRBV7-9,TRBJ2-5
CASSFGGGGQETQYF,TRBV28,TRBJ2-5
CASSSVETGAETQYF,TRBV7-6,TRBJ2-5
CASSFRGPNTEAFF,TRBV28,TRBJ1-1
CASSLQGPNSQPQHF,TRBV7-9,TRBJ1-5
CASSRSYGTSVSTDTQYF,TRBV11-2,TRBJ2-3
CASTRTGVNEKLFF,TRBV12-3/TRBV12-4,TRBJ1-4
CASSESGGGHQPQHF,TRBV25-1,TRBJ1-5
CASSLTRTQGNQPQHF,TRBV7-8,TRBJ1-5
CASRPTSGTGAYEQYF,TRBV28,TRBJ2-7
CASSPQGGEKLFF,TRBV7-3,TRBJ1-4
CASSLPDPQETQYF,TRBV5-1,TRBJ2-5
CAWSYGQGASRTPLHF,TRBV30,TRBJ1-6
CASRDSYLPHYGYTF,TRBV25-1,TRBJ1-2
CASALAGGPGELFF,TRBV12-3/TRBV12-4,TRBJ2-2
CASSEGTSGAPTDTQYF,TRBV9,TRBJ2-3
CASSEGKGFSNQPQHF,TRBV6-2/TRBV6-3,TRBJ1-5
CASRRGERGSPLHF,TRBV7-8,TRBJ1-6
CASSVAGRQETQYF,TRBV9,TRBJ2-5
CSARDGHRSTWANEQFF,TRBV20-1,TRBJ2-1
CASSEAPGASTEAFF,TRBV6-1,TRBJ1-1
CASSIQAGTSGRGYEQYF,TRBV19,TRBJ2-7
CAIRDPGANVLTF,TRBV7-2,TRBJ2-6